Listed below are T cell receptor beta chains from one sample, sequenced in a study of T cell repertoires in cytomegalovirus infection. Each CDR3 protein gets one entry after TCRdb re-called the reads with MiXCR. The profile shows approximately 190,000 distinct CDR3 sequences, roughly 9.8% of them singletons. Sequenced material: PBMCs. The receptors were sampled from a human donor in good health (CMV status not recorded). Some clones in this sample may be carry-over from other donors' samples. Each CDR3 is given with its conserved first and last residue. A D gene is named only where the DNA matches it firmly. The listing skips clone size in some rows; elsewhere it reads once, few, many or a size class.

CDR3nt: TGTGCCAGCAGCCTTACAGGGCGCAATGAAAAACTGTTTTTT
CDR3aa: CASSLTGRNEKLFF
abundance: many
j_gene: TRBJ1-4
v_gene: TRBV28
d_gene: NA

CDR3nt: TGTGCCAGCAGCTCCCGACTAGCGGGGGCGGAGACCCAGTACTTC
CDR3aa: CASSSRLAGAETQYF
abundance: NA
j_gene: TRBJ2-5
v_gene: TRBV5-4
d_gene: TRBD2

CDR3nt: TGTGCCAGCAGATCTGAAGGGGGTGACACTGAAGCTTTCTTT
CDR3aa: CASRSEGGDTEAFF
abundance: many
j_gene: TRBJ1-1
v_gene: TRBV28
d_gene: NA

CDR3nt: TGTGCCAGCAGCTCCATCCGGGACGAGCAGTTCTTC
CDR3aa: CASSSIRDEQFF
abundance: few
j_gene: TRBJ2-1
v_gene: TRBV7-9
d_gene: NA

CDR3nt: TGTGCCAGTAAGCCGGGGACAGCGGATACGCAGTATTTT
CDR3aa: CASKPGTADTQYF
abundance: many
j_gene: TRBJ2-3
v_gene: TRBV7-9
d_gene: TRBD1

CDR3nt: TGTGCCAGCAGCCGAGGGGGGGTAGGCACTGAAGCTTTCTTT
CDR3aa: CASSRGGVGTEAFF
abundance: many
j_gene: TRBJ1-1
v_gene: TRBV5-6
d_gene: NA

CDR3nt: TGTGCCAGCAGTCCCAGAAGTAGCTATGGCTACACCTTC
CDR3aa: CASSPRSSYGYTF
abundance: few
j_gene: TRBJ1-2
v_gene: TRBV28
d_gene: NA

CDR3nt: TGTGCCAGCTCACCACTCAAGCAGGGGCAGGTGTTCGGCACTGAAGCTTTCTTT
CDR3aa: CASSPLKQGQVFGTEAFF
abundance: many
j_gene: TRBJ1-1
v_gene: TRBV18
d_gene: NA

CDR3nt: TGCAGTATGGGAAACCAAGAGACCCAGTACTTC
CDR3aa: CSMGNQETQYF
abundance: few
j_gene: TRBJ2-5
v_gene: TRBV20-1
d_gene: NA

CDR3nt: TGTGCCAGCAGTGCGAGGACCTTCGGGAACACTGAAGCTTTCTTT
CDR3aa: CASSARTFGNTEAFF
abundance: many
j_gene: TRBJ1-1
v_gene: TRBV25-1
d_gene: NA

CDR3nt: TGCAGTGCTAGGCCCCTCTTGGTAGAAAATGAGCAGTTCTTC
CDR3aa: CSARPLLVENEQFF
abundance: NA
j_gene: TRBJ2-1
v_gene: TRBV20-1
d_gene: NA

CDR3nt: TGTGCCAGCAGCTTCCGACTAGCGGGAATATCGAATGAGCAGTTCTTC
CDR3aa: CASSFRLAGISNEQFF
abundance: NA
j_gene: TRBJ2-1
v_gene: TRBV7-2
d_gene: TRBD2

CDR3nt: TGTGCCAGCAGCTTGTGGAAGACAGCAATTTCCTACAATGAGCAGTTCTTC
CDR3aa: CASSLWKTAISYNEQFF
abundance: many
j_gene: TRBJ2-1
v_gene: TRBV5-5
d_gene: NA

CDR3nt: TGTGCCAGCAGCTTAGATAGCGGGGGAAACTACGAGCAGTACTTC
CDR3aa: CASSLDSGGNYEQYF
abundance: many
j_gene: TRBJ2-7
v_gene: TRBV11-3
d_gene: TRBD2

CDR3nt: TGTGCCAGCAGCAGTAGGACAGGGGCGGGAACTGAAGCTTTCTTT
CDR3aa: CASSSRTGAGTEAFF
abundance: many
j_gene: TRBJ1-1
v_gene: TRBV7-2
d_gene: TRBD1

CDR3nt: TGTGCCAGCAAGGGGCTTTCCCGGAGCGAAGCTTTCTTT
CDR3aa: CASKGLSRSEAFF
abundance: few
j_gene: TRBJ1-1
v_gene: TRBV28
d_gene: NA

CDR3nt: TGTGCCAGCAGCTTAGCGGTGGTATCTGGAAACACCATATATTTT
CDR3aa: CASSLAVVSGNTIYF
abundance: few
j_gene: TRBJ1-3
v_gene: TRBV7-2
d_gene: NA

CDR3nt: TGTACCAGCAGCTTGTCTACTAGGGATGAGCAGTTCTTC
CDR3aa: CTSSLSTRDEQFF
abundance: NA
j_gene: TRBJ2-1
v_gene: TRBV7-4
d_gene: NA

CDR3nt: TGTGCCAGCAGCTCCGGACAGGAGGTTAATGAAAAACTGTTTTTT
CDR3aa: CASSSGQEVNEKLFF
abundance: few
j_gene: TRBJ1-4
v_gene: TRBV7-2
d_gene: TRBD1

CDR3nt: TGTGCCAGCAGCCACCAGACAGGGTCGCTCACTAACTATGGCTACACCTTC
CDR3aa: CASSHQTGSLTNYGYTF
abundance: NA
j_gene: TRBJ1-2
v_gene: TRBV14
d_gene: TRBD1

CDR3nt: TGTGCCAGCAGTTACTCGGGGGGGGGAGTCCTACCCCAGTACTTC
CDR3aa: CASSYSGGGVLPQYF
abundance: many
j_gene: TRBJ2-5
v_gene: TRBV6-5
d_gene: TRBD2

CDR3nt: TGCGCCAGCAGTCAAAACTCAGCGAACACCGGGGAGCTGTTTTTT
CDR3aa: CASSQNSANTGELFF
abundance: many
j_gene: TRBJ2-2
v_gene: TRBV23-1
d_gene: NA

CDR3nt: TGTGCCAGCAGCTCGACAGTTCACAATGAGCAGTTCTTC
CDR3aa: CASSSTVHNEQFF
abundance: many
j_gene: TRBJ2-1
v_gene: TRBV7-6
d_gene: NA

CDR3nt: TGTGCCAGCAGCTCGGACAGGTTAAGCGAAAAACTGTTTTTT
CDR3aa: CASSSDRLSEKLFF
abundance: many
j_gene: TRBJ1-4
v_gene: TRBV7-9
d_gene: TRBD1

CDR3nt: TGTGCCAGCAGTGACTCCGCGAACACTGAAGCTTTCTTT
CDR3aa: CASSDSANTEAFF
abundance: many
j_gene: TRBJ1-1
v_gene: TRBV5-4
d_gene: NA

CDR3nt: TGTGCCAGCTCACCATACGTGGCCCCGGCCACTGAAGCTTTCTTT
CDR3aa: CASSPYVAPATEAFF
abundance: NA
j_gene: TRBJ1-1
v_gene: TRBV18
d_gene: NA

CDR3nt: TGTGCCAGCAGCGTGATGACCAATAATTCACCCCTCCACTTT
CDR3aa: CASSVMTNNSPLHF
abundance: few
j_gene: TRBJ1-6
v_gene: TRBV9
d_gene: NA

CDR3nt: TGTGCCAGCAGCCCGGGACAGTCCTACGAGCAGTACTTC
CDR3aa: CASSPGQSYEQYF
abundance: many
j_gene: TRBJ2-7
v_gene: TRBV27
d_gene: TRBD1

CDR3nt: TGCGCCAGCAGCCCGGCCTATAGCGGGGGGGTCACAGATACGCAGTATTTT
CDR3aa: CASSPAYSGGVTDTQYF
abundance: many
j_gene: TRBJ2-3
v_gene: TRBV5-1
d_gene: TRBD2

CDR3nt: TGTGCCAGCAGCTTTTCCGAGGGGCCGGACAATGAGCAGTTCTTC
CDR3aa: CASSFSEGPDNEQFF
abundance: few
j_gene: TRBJ2-1
v_gene: TRBV7-6
d_gene: NA

CDR3nt: TGTGCCAGTAAACAGCAGCACCAAGAGACCCAGTACTTC
CDR3aa: CASKQQHQETQYF
abundance: many
j_gene: TRBJ2-5
v_gene: TRBV19
d_gene: NA

CDR3nt: TGTGCCAGCAGTCCTAGGAACTCTGGGGCCAACGTCCTGACTTTC
CDR3aa: CASSPRNSGANVLTF
abundance: NA
j_gene: TRBJ2-6
v_gene: TRBV6-5
d_gene: NA

CDR3nt: TGTGCCAGCAGACCCCAGGGGCTGGCGAACACTGAAGCTTTCTTT
CDR3aa: CASRPQGLANTEAFF
abundance: many
j_gene: TRBJ1-1
v_gene: TRBV7-2
d_gene: NA

CDR3nt: TGTGCCAGCAGTTTATTTGCGTTGGAAAACTATGGCTACACCTTC
CDR3aa: CASSLFALENYGYTF
abundance: many
j_gene: TRBJ1-2
v_gene: TRBV12-3/TRBV12-4
d_gene: NA

CDR3nt: TGCAGTGCTCGTACAGGGAACTCTGGGGAGCTGTTTTTT
CDR3aa: CSARTGNSGELFF
abundance: NA
j_gene: TRBJ2-2
v_gene: TRBV20-1
d_gene: NA

CDR3nt: TGTGCCAGCAGCTTTAACAGGGGACTCACCGGGGAGCTGTTTTTT
CDR3aa: CASSFNRGLTGELFF
abundance: NA
j_gene: TRBJ2-2
v_gene: TRBV5-4
d_gene: NA

CDR3nt: TGTGCCAGCAGCTTCGGGTATCAGCCCCAGCATTTT
CDR3aa: CASSFGYQPQHF
abundance: many
j_gene: TRBJ1-5
v_gene: TRBV28
d_gene: NA

CDR3nt: TGTGCCAGCACCCCCAGGACCTACGGCTCTGGAAACACCATATATTTT
CDR3aa: CASTPRTYGSGNTIYF
abundance: many
j_gene: TRBJ1-3
v_gene: TRBV2
d_gene: NA

CDR3nt: TGCAGTGCTGACCGGACAGGAGCTAACTATGGCTACACCTTC
CDR3aa: CSADRTGANYGYTF
abundance: many
j_gene: TRBJ1-2
v_gene: TRBV20-1
d_gene: TRBD1

CDR3nt: TGCAGCGTATTAACAGGGGAAGGAGGCTACACCTTC
CDR3aa: CSVLTGEGGYTF
abundance: NA
j_gene: TRBJ1-2
v_gene: TRBV29-1
d_gene: TRBD1

CDR3nt: TGTGCCAGCAGTGGAGACAGGCACTATAATTCACCCCTCCACTTT
CDR3aa: CASSGDRHYNSPLHF
abundance: few
j_gene: TRBJ1-6
v_gene: TRBV2
d_gene: NA

CDR3nt: TGTGCCAGCAGCGCCCGACAATTAGGGGATACGCAGTATTTT
CDR3aa: CASSARQLGDTQYF
abundance: few
j_gene: TRBJ2-3
v_gene: TRBV7-2
d_gene: NA

CDR3nt: TGTGCCAGCAGAAACACAGGCCCCAATCAGCCCCAGCATTTT
CDR3aa: CASRNTGPNQPQHF
abundance: NA
j_gene: TRBJ1-5
v_gene: TRBV28
d_gene: NA

CDR3nt: TGTGCCAGCAGTCCCGGGACAGGGGGCTTCAATGAGCAGTTCTTC
CDR3aa: CASSPGTGGFNEQFF
abundance: NA
j_gene: TRBJ2-1
v_gene: TRBV5-4
d_gene: TRBD1

CDR3nt: TGTGCCAGCAGTTACTCCACTTCGGGGAATGAGCAGTTCTTC
CDR3aa: CASSYSTSGNEQFF
abundance: NA
j_gene: TRBJ2-1
v_gene: TRBV6-2/TRBV6-3
d_gene: NA

CDR3nt: TGTGCCAGCAGTCCTAGCGGAAGCACAGATACGCAGTATTTT
CDR3aa: CASSPSGSTDTQYF
abundance: NA
j_gene: TRBJ2-3
v_gene: TRBV28
d_gene: TRBD2

CDR3nt: TGTGCCAGCAGCGTAGCGGGGGGGACCCAGTACTTC
CDR3aa: CASSVAGGTQYF
abundance: few
j_gene: TRBJ2-5
v_gene: TRBV9
d_gene: TRBD2

CDR3nt: TGTGCCAGCAGTTTCACCCCCCTAGGGGATGAGCAGTTCTTC
CDR3aa: CASSFTPLGDEQFF
abundance: many
j_gene: TRBJ2-1
v_gene: TRBV12-3/TRBV12-4
d_gene: NA

CDR3nt: TGTGCCAGCAGAGCTGGGAGCAATCAGCCCCAGCATTTT
CDR3aa: CASRAGSNQPQHF
abundance: many
j_gene: TRBJ1-5
v_gene: TRBV7-8
d_gene: NA

CDR3nt: TGTGCCAGCAGCTTACCCCGCGGTCACACACCGCAAGAGACCCAGTACTTC
CDR3aa: CASSLPRGHTPQETQYF
abundance: many
j_gene: TRBJ2-5
v_gene: TRBV7-8
d_gene: NA

CDR3nt: TGTGCCACCAGTGAACCTAGCGGGAACGATAAAGATACGCAGTATTTT
CDR3aa: CATSEPSGNDKDTQYF
abundance: many
j_gene: TRBJ2-3
v_gene: TRBV24-1
d_gene: TRBD2

CDR3nt: TGTGCCAGTAGTATTGGTGAGACCGGGGAGCTGTTTTTT
CDR3aa: CASSIGETGELFF
abundance: NA
j_gene: TRBJ2-2
v_gene: TRBV19
d_gene: NA

CDR3nt: TGCGCCAGCAGCCAAGAAGGAGGTCATGGCTACACCTTC
CDR3aa: CASSQEGGHGYTF
abundance: many
j_gene: TRBJ1-2
v_gene: TRBV4-1
d_gene: NA

CDR3nt: TGTGCCAGCAGTCCGCCCTCCGGGAGGAACCAAGAGACCCAGTACTTC
CDR3aa: CASSPPSGRNQETQYF
abundance: many
j_gene: TRBJ2-5
v_gene: TRBV28
d_gene: TRBD2

CDR3nt: TGTGCCAGCAGCTTAAGGCTAGCGGGGGCAGATACGCAGTATTTT
CDR3aa: CASSLRLAGADTQYF
abundance: many
j_gene: TRBJ2-3
v_gene: TRBV7-2
d_gene: TRBD2

CDR3nt: TGTGCCAGCAGCCCCGTCAACAATAACTATGGCTACACCTTC
CDR3aa: CASSPVNNNYGYTF
abundance: many
j_gene: TRBJ1-2
v_gene: TRBV7-2
d_gene: NA

CDR3nt: TGTGCCAGCAGTTACGGACAGGGAATCAGGGAGACCCAGTACTTC
CDR3aa: CASSYGQGIRETQYF
abundance: NA
j_gene: TRBJ2-5
v_gene: TRBV6-2/TRBV6-3
d_gene: TRBD1

CDR3nt: TGTGCCAGCAGCTTAGTTAAAGATAGGCAGTTCTTC
CDR3aa: CASSLVKDRQFF
abundance: many
j_gene: TRBJ2-1
v_gene: TRBV7-2
d_gene: NA

CDR3nt: TGTGCCAGCAGTTTCCCCGGGGGGGACAGGGGCCATCAGCCCCAGCATTTT
CDR3aa: CASSFPGGDRGHQPQHF
abundance: few
j_gene: TRBJ1-5
v_gene: TRBV12-3/TRBV12-4
d_gene: TRBD1